This T cell receptor beta chain derives from a study of Ad26.COV2.S vaccination and SARS-CoV-2 variants. This CDR3 contains 13 residues. Germline V gene lookup returns CDR1 MNHEY and CDR2 SVGAGI. V lost 8 bases to trimming and J lost 0 bases, with 11 bases between them. This table comes from immunoSEQ multiplex PCR, and its TCRdb copy is limited to in-frame clones, with some not included. Here the sample spans approximately 410,000 clones, roughly 90% being singletons. The treatment: around 19 received Ad26.COV2.S at low or high dose, single or two shots; a few received placebo; per-sample allocation not given. Sampling happened 63 days after the first vaccine or placebo injection.

This receptor was obtained from a person between 18 and 65 years old who received the Ad26.COV2.S COVID-19 vaccine or a placebo. The chain combines TRBV6-5 with TRBJ2-7; D gene unclear. This material consisted of peripheral blood, taken in a trial of Ad26.COV2.S vaccine versus placebo. The CDR3 protein is CASALESSYEQYF. The CDR3 DNA reads as TGTGCCAGCGCACTGGAGAGCTCCTACGAGCAGTACTTC.